The 21 T cell receptor beta chains given below trace back to one sample, sequenced in a study of T cells in Graves' hyperthyroidism and ophthalmopathy. It was RNA transcripts that yielded the amplified TCR beta CDR3 regions. The TCR CDR3 first-round RT-PCR relied on the HTBI primer set. TCRdb reprocessed the multiplex PCR reads with MiXCR, giving one entry per CDR3 protein. The profile shows 400,000 to 550,000 distinct CDR3 sequences, approximately 24% of them singletons. The sample comprised blood. Source of these receptors: a woman aged 30 to 39 with Graves' ophthalmopathy.

The V gene is TRBV4-1, the J gene TRBJ1-6; the match to TRBD1 covers 7 bases. Trimming cost V 5 bases and J 8 bases; bases outside gene matches: 9. Germline V gene data show CDR1 as MGHRA and CDR2 as YSYEKL. The CDR3 length is 15 residues. For the CDR3, the DNA is TGCGCCAGCAGCGCGGAGGGACAGCGGTATTCACCCCTCCACTTT. Its protein product is CASSAEGQRYSPLHF.

This clonotype was seen a handful of times. This chain uses TRBV9 with TRBJ2-2, with 7 bases aligning to TRBD1. Germline values: CDR1 SGDLS, CDR2 YYNGEE. J gave up 4 bases and V 6 bases, and 3 bases lay outside the gene matches. This CDR3 is 13 amino acids long. The DNA of the CDR3 is TGTGCCAGCAAATCAGGGGGCACCGGGGAGCTGTTTTTT. Amino acids: CASKSGGTGELFF.

This clonotype was picked up many times. The chain links TRBV6-2 or TRBV6-3 to TRBJ2-7, with 7 bases matching TRBD1. Germline-derived CDR1 and CDR2 are MNHEY and SVGEGT. The CDR3 covers 19 residues. With V trimmed by 0 bases and J by 1 base, 15 bases remained unmatched. The CDR3 DNA follows: TGTGCCAGCAGTTACTCGACAGACCCCCGGGACAGAGGATCCTACGAGCAGTACTTC. Protein sequence: CASSYSTDPRDRGSYEQYF.

This clonotype occurred a few times. V is TRBV28 and J is TRBJ2-7; D is ambiguous. Trimming removed 6 bases at V and 2 bases at J, with 8 bases between. CDR3 length: 12 residues. Germline CDR1 reads MDHEN; CDR2 reads SYDVKM. CDR3 amino acids: CASRPPTYEQYF. The CDR3 DNA reads as TGTGCCAGCAGGCCACCGACCTACGAGCAGTACTTC. The full variable domain, with the rest looked up from reference TRBV28 and TRBJ2-7, is DVKVTQSSRYLVKRTGEKVFLECVQDMDHENMFWYRQDPGLGLRLIYFSYDVKMKEKGDIPEGYSVSREKKERFSLILESASTNQTSMYLCASRPPTYEQYFGPGTRLTVT.

This clonotype has just a few counts. This rearrangement joins TRBV24-1 to TRBJ1-1; TRBD1 is a possible D gene (5 bases). The CDR3 extends over 12 amino acids. V was shortened by 5 bases and J by 12 bases, with 15 bases between the two germline ends. CDR1 KGHDR and CDR2 SFDVKD come from the germline V gene. Here the CDR3 reads CATSGETEGTFF. In DNA, the CDR3 is TGTGCCACCAGTGGGGAGACAGAGGGGACTTTCTTT.

V gene TRBV12-5 combines with J gene TRBJ2-7; D perhaps matches TRBD2 (6 bases). The CDR3 sequence is 16 residues long. V was trimmed by 4 bases and J by 6 bases, leaving 22 bases between them. Germline CDR1 and CDR2: LGHNT and FRNRAP. CDR3: CASGWVALGTDCEQYF. Written as DNA, the CDR3 is TGTGCTAGTGGTTGGGTCGCTCTGGGGACTGACTGCGAGCAGTACTTC.

This sequence joins TRBV15 and TRBJ2-1, with 8 bases that match TRBD1. The V and J ends lost 5 bases and 10 bases, in that order; junction bases with no gene match: 7. The CDR3 extends over 13 amino acids. Germline-derived CDR1 and CDR2 are LNHNV and YYDKDF (reference sequence). The CDR3 DNA is TGTGCCACCAGCGGGACAGGTTTCGAGGAGCAGTTCTTC. This translates into CATSGTGFEEQFF.

The CDR3 sequence is CSARGRSENTEAFF. As DNA, the CDR3 is TGCAGTGCTAGGGGGCGGAGTGAAAACACTGAAGCTTTCTTT. V usage is TRBV20-1 and J usage is TRBJ1-1, with D possibly matching TRBD1 (5 bases). The V end lost 3 bases, the J end lost 2 bases, and 13 bases lay between the germline ends. In germline, CDR1 is DFQATT, CDR2 SNEGSKA (reference sequence). The CDR3 runs 14 residues.

This clonotype was seen a handful of times. J is TRBJ1-2 and V is TRBV5-1, with D perhaps matching TRBD1 (5 bases). V was clipped by 0 bases and J by 2 bases, with 26 bases between them. The CDR3 sequence is 20 residues long. Germline values: CDR1 SGHRS, CDR2 YFSETQ. In nucleotides, the CDR3 is TGCGCCAGCAGCTTGGAGGGAATCGCCTACCAGACAGAGTCCAACTATGGCTACACCTTC. It translates to CASSLEGIAYQTESNYGYTF.

The chain links TRBV29-1 to TRBJ1-2, with TRBD1 matching 8 bases. Germline lookup yields CDR1 SQVTM and CDR2 ANQGSEA. The CDR3 totals 13 residues. The ends lost 4 bases at V and 8 bases at J; junction bases unmatched: 9. CDR3 sequence: CSVVGTGGKGYTF. CDR3 DNA sequence: TGCAGCGTTGTGGGAACAGGGGGTAAGGGCTACACCTTC.

This clonotype appeared many times. The J gene is TRBJ2-7, the V gene TRBV25-1, with D uncertain. V was cut by 2 bases and J by 4 bases, with 24 bases left in between. Per germline, CDR1 MGHDK and CDR2 SYGVNS. This CDR3 region has 18 residues. CDR3 coding DNA: TGTGCCAGCAGTGAAGAAAATGCTCAAGGACGGAGTTCTTACGAGCAGTACTTC. Protein: CASSEENAQGRSSYEQYF.

The chain has TRBV4-1 and TRBJ2-7, with D hard to call. Trimming took 1 base from V and 3 from J, leaving 7 bases between them. CDR1 and CDR2 from the germline V gene are MGHRA and YSYEKL. There are 13 residues in the CDR3. CDR3 nucleotides: TGCGCCAGCAGCCAAGGGATAGGCTACGAGCAGTACTTC. This gives the protein CASSQGIGYEQYF.

This clonotype was seen a handful of times. V usage is TRBV20-1 and J usage is TRBJ1-1, with D possibly TRBD1 on 5 matching bases. Trimming took off 2 bases at V and 2 bases at J, with 12 bases between the two ends. CDR3 length: 14 amino acids. Germline V gene data show CDR1 as DFQATT and CDR2 as SNEGSKA (reference sequence). The DNA for the CDR3 is TGCAGTGCTAGACGTGCGGGACCTAACACTGAAGCTTTCTTT. This sequence encodes CSARRAGPNTEAFF.

Ten or more counts support this clonotype. This rearrangement joins TRBV12-3 or TRBV12-4 to TRBJ1-1, with D possibly TRBD1 on 6 matching bases. The V and J ends lost 6 bases and 7 bases respectively, with 18 bases between them. This CDR3 spans 14 amino acids. The CDR3 coding sequence is TGTGCCAGCAGCCCCCGGAGGGGGGGCGGTGAAGCTTTCTTT. Protein: CASSPRRGGGEAFF.

This clonotype has ten or more counts. The V and J genes are TRBV6-5 and TRBJ1-1; D is perhaps TRBD1 (6 bases). The length of the CDR3 is 16 residues. Germline V lookup: CDR1 MNHEY, CDR2 SVGAGI. V was trimmed by 5 bases and J by 6 bases, leaving 22 bases between them. The CDR3: CASSHGFSGAGAEAFF. The DNA for the CDR3 is TGTGCCAGCAGTCATGGTTTCTCGGGGGCGGGCGCTGAAGCTTTCTTT.

This clonotype was seen repeatedly, ten times or more. This sequence joins TRBV30 and TRBJ2-7; D perhaps matches TRBD2 (6 bases). Trimming cost V 0 bases and J 6 bases, with 9 bases left between them. This CDR3 spans 12 amino acids. Germline lookup yields CDR1 GTSNPN and CDR2 SVGIG (reference sequence). The CDR3 region is CAWSVGGFEQYF. CDR3 DNA sequence: TGTGCCTGGAGTGTCGGAGGGTTCGAGCAGTACTTC.

This clonotype was detected many times. J is TRBJ2-7 and V is TRBV6-1; 9 bases fit TRBD1. This CDR3 has 13 amino acids. Per the germline V gene, CDR1 is MNHNS and CDR2 is SASEGT. Trimming took 8 bases from V and 2 from J; bases not matched to a gene: 4. CDR3 sequence reads: CASSRTGAYEQYF. In DNA, the CDR3 is TGTGCCAGCTCGCGGACAGGGGCCTACGAGCAGTACTTC.

This clonotype occurred a few times. The V gene is TRBV27, the J gene TRBJ1-6; the D gene is possibly TRBD1 (5 bases). CDR3 size: 16 residues. Trimming stripped 0 bases from V and 7 bases from J, with 13 bases between. CDR1 MNHEY and CDR2 SMNVEV come from the germline V gene (reference sequence). The CDR3 DNA reads TGTGCCAGCAGTTTATCGAGCCCAGGGTGGAATTCACCCCTCCACTTT. It is translated as CASSLSSPGWNSPLHF.

At least ten counts were recorded for this clonotype. This sequence joins TRBV2 and TRBJ1-2, with D hard to call. The CDR3 spans 12 residues. Germline CDR1 and CDR2: SNHLY and FYNNEI. V lost 4 bases to trimming and J lost 7 bases, with 10 bases between them. The CDR3 DNA is TGTGCCAGCAGTGGGGCAGGATTTGGCTACACCTTC. Its protein product is CASSGAGFGYTF.

The chain uses TRBV20-1 and TRBJ2-7, with 9 bases identical to TRBD1. V dropped 3 bases and J dropped 5; count of bases not matched to a gene: 8. CDR3 length: 14 residues. Germline CDR1 DFQATT, CDR2 SNEGSKA (reference sequence). CDR3 protein: CSARRDRVFHEQYF. CDR3 sequence (DNA): TGCAGTGCTAGGAGGGACAGGGTTTTCCACGAGCAGTACTTC.

This clonotype occurred many times. The gene calls are TRBV19 and TRBJ1-1; D might be TRBD1 (6 bases). CDR1 is LNHDA, CDR2 SQIVND, per germline (reference sequence). This CDR3 spans 13 amino acids. V was pared by 7 bases and J by 6 bases, with 15 bases between. The CDR3 reads CASNKQGNSEAFF. CDR3 coding DNA: TGTGCCAGTAATAAACAGGGCAACTCTGAAGCTTTCTTT.